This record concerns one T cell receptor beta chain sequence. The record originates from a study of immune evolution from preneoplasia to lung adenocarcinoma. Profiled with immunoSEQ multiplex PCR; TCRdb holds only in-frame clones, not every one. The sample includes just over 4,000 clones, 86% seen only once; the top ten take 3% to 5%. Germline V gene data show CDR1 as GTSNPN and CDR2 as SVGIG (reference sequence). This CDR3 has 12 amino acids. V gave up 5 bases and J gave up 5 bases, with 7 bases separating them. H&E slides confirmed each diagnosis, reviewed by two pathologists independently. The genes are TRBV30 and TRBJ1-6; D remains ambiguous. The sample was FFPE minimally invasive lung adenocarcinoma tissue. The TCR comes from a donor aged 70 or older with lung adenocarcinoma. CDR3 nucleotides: TGTGCCTGGTCACGGGATAATTCACCCCTCCACTTT. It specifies CAWSRDNSPLHF.